This paragraph covers one T cell receptor (beta chain) sequence. Which antigen it targets is not known. Nothing much larger sits one base from this clone, and base qualities are not available. The TCR beta CDR3 regions were amplified from the RNA transcripts. For the first round of RT-PCR on the TCR CDR3, the HTBI primer set was used together with the Qiagen OneStep RT-PCR kit. Libraries were constructed in a second round of multiplex PCR, after which size selection and purification were performed. Paired-end sequencing of the libraries was performed with 100 bp reads on an Illumina HiSeq2000. On the study's bioinformatics: SOAPnuke was used to process the raw data, throwing out any read that contained adapters or uncalled bases, had a mean Phred below 15, or lacked an exact constant-primer or identifier match. COPE v1.2.5 was used to merge high-quality paired reads, and clonotypes were defined as unique nucleotide sequences. Clonotypes were aligned to IMGT TRBV, TRBD and TRBJ reference segments using MiTCR v1.1. Only V-J combinations with frequency above 0.0001, covering roughly 99% of repertoires, were analysed. The TCS score was defined as F50 (clonal expansion) divided by E x V (chaos), with BLOSUM62-based TCRdist calculated between CDR3 peptides within each V-J. Welch's t-statistics and random forest reduced around 520 V-J features to roughly 13, which were used in a naive Bayes classifier (R e1071). TCRdb took the public reads, trimmed them with fastp at Q25, ran MiXCR for clone calling and kept in-frame beta chains. Identical CDR3 proteins give one entry, which carries the most common genes and DNA. For this entry, the V and J calls and clone size follow TCRdb and not the study's own pipeline. Present in this sample are around 380,000 distinct CDR3 sequences, roughly 14% of which were seen just once. The top ten clones comprise around 21% of the sample.

In the germline V gene, CDR1 corresponds to WSHSY and CDR2 to SAAADI. Trimming removed 3 bases from V and 2 bases from J; the gene matches leave 12 bases unexplained. Including cysteine and phenylalanine, the CDR3 has 17 amino acids. Just the 51-base CDR3 DNA is kept, in frame starting at base 1. This sample stems from a study of T cells in Graves' hyperthyroidism and ophthalmopathy (dated by TCRdb to between 2018 and 2021). With respect to the entire study: Peripheral blood samples were taken at initial diagnosis, before any treatment was given. To identify TCR V-J signatures that set the groups apart, the researchers used a discovery cohort of 100 patients, made up of 40 to 45 with Graves' ophthalmopathy and around 58 with stable Graves' hyperthyroidism. Whether ophthalmopathy could be predicted prospectively was tested in an independent validation cohort made up of approximately 19 hyperthyroidism patients plus 17 patients who later progressed to ophthalmopathy. The 80 to 100 discovery patients were randomly divided into training and test sets at a 7:3 ratio. In several Graves' hyperthyroidism patients, the study also compared T-cell repertoires from thyroid tissue with T-cell repertoires from blood. After sampling, hyperthyroidism patients received methimazole starting at 30 mg daily, and ophthalmopathy patients received high-dose intravenous methylprednisolone. According to the paper, TCR Vbeta CDR3 sequencing was carried out on more than 120 peripheral blood samples, which came from approximately 43 ophthalmopathy, under 85 hyperthyroidism and roughly 17 progressor patients. Points the paper makes about the study in general: A 13 V-J signature model separated ophthalmopathy from stable hyperthyroidism, with nearly 90% sensitivity and about 81% specificity in cross-validation and 80%/75% in testing. In validation, progression to ophthalmopathy was predicted by the model with 70.59% sensitivity and about 72% specificity, a median of about 6.4 months before onset. No statistical method was used to fix the sample size in advance, and group allocation was not hidden from the investigators. Blood samples also contained most of the expanded thyroid clonotypes (frequency above 0.001), which suggests that blood repertoires may reflect thyroid immune responses.

The hyperthyroidism patients were between 18 and 65 years old and newly diagnosed, with a disease duration of less than 2 months. Exclusion was applied to patients with uncontrolled infections, other autoimmune diseases, pregnancy or lactation. Clinical symptoms, serum thyroxine and TRAb, thyroid ultrasound, and orbital computed tomography formed the basis for the diagnoses. Blood from progressor patients was collected at the time of first diagnosis with hyperthyroidism, before any ophthalmopathy symptoms had appeared. Ficoll-Paque density gradient centrifugation was used to isolate PBMCs from around 9.1 ml of fresh peripheral blood. Progressor patients were first diagnosed with Graves' hyperthyroidism and then developed ophthalmopathy during follow-up. Trizol reagent was used to extract total RNA, and RNA quality was then checked on an Agilent 2100 Bioanalyzer.

The source of this sequence is a man aged 25-40 years with Graves' hyperthyroidism that later progressed to Graves' ophthalmopathy. The sequence links TRBV10-2 to TRBJ2-7; 8 bases in the middle match TRBD1. Sequenced sample: blood. The CDR3 is CASSDRGGTGRTYEQYF. The nucleotide sequence reads TGCGCCAGCAGTGACCGAGGGGGGACAGGCCGTACCTACGAGCAGTACTTC.